Included here is one TCR beta chain sequence, with context. This sample is part of a study of blood T cell repertoires in COVID-19. Study-level background: COVID-19 samples from acute and convalescent phases originated in the United States, Italy and Spain.

The V end lost 3 bases, the J end lost 9 bases, and 11 bases lay between the germline ends. The CDR3 extends over 13 amino acids. Germline CDR1 reads KGHDR; CDR2 reads SFDVKD. Original processing notes: Estimates of nucleated cell counts were drawn from the amplification of reference gene primers. Clones were read by immunoSEQ multiplex PCR, and TCRdb kept only the in-frame ones, dropping some. V, J and clone size derive from that table, while D and trimming were established from the DNA sequence. The data contain 200,000 to 300,000 clones, 83% of them singletons. The sample consisted of peripheral blood. The sequence was obtained from a human donor in a cohort sampled during active COVID-19. The V gene is TRBV24-1, the J gene TRBJ2-1; D might be TRBD1 (6 bases). CDR3 amino acids: CATSDLTGREQFF. CDR3 nucleotides: TGTGCCACCAGTGATCTTACAGGGCGTGAGCAGTTCTTC.